A single TCR beta chain is shown here with its context. This CDR3 is built from 15 residues. Germline assignment: CDR1 SEHNR and CDR2 FQNEAQ (reference sequence). The V end lost 5 bases, the J end lost 1 base, and 12 bases lay between the germline ends. Data came from immunoSEQ multiplex PCR; TCRdb stores just in-frame clones and leaves some out. Of about 130,000 clones in the sample, about 88% were seen once. The entry originates in a study of control samples from healthy donors and cancer patients. This receptor was taken from a man in his fifties or sixties in good health. The specimen was blood. This sequence joins TRBV7-9 and TRBJ2-1; D gene uncertain. The CDR3: CASSPGSESYNEQFF. As DNA, the CDR3 is TGTGCCAGCAGCCCTGGTTCGGAATCCTACAATGAGCAGTTCTTC.